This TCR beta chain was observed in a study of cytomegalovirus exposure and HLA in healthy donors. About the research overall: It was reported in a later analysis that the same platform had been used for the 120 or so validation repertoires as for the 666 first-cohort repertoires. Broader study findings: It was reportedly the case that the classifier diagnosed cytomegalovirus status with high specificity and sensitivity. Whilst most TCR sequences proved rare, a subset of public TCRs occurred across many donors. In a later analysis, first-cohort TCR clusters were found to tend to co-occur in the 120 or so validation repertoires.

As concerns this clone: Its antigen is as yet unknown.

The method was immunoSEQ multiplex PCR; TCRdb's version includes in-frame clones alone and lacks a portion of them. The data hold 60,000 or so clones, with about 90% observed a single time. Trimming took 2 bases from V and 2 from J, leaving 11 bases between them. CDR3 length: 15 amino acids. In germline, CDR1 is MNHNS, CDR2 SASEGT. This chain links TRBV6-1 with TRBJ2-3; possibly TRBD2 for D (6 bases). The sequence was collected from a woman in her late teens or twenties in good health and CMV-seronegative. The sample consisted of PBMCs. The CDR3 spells CASSEWGGDTDTQYF. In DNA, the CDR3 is TGTGCCAGCAGTGAATGGGGCGGGGACACAGATACGCAGTATTTT.